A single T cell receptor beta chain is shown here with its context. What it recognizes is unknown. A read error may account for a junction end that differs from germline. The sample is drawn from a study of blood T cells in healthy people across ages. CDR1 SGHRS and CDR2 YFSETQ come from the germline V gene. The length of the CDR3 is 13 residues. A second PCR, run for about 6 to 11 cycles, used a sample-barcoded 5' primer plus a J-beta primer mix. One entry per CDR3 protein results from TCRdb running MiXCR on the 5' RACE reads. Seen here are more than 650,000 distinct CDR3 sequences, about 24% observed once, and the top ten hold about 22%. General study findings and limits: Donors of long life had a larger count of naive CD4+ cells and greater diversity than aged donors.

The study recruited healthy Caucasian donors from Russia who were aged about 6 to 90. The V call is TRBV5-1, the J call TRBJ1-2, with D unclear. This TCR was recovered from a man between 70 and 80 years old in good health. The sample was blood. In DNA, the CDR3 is TGCGCCAGCAGCTTGGGGGGTTACTATGGCCACACCTTC. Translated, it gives CASSLGGYYGHTF.